The sequence of this TCR beta chain was determined in a study of somatic mutations in cytotoxic T cells in rheumatoid arthritis. Sequencing used immunoSEQ multiplex PCR; TCRdb keeps in-frame clones, though not all of them. This table has about 16,000 clones, about four fifths appearing once. The sequence came from a woman between 50 and 59 years old with rheumatoid arthritis. Material: CD8+ T cells sorted from blood.

The DNA for the CDR3 is TGTGCCAGCAGTTACTCTCGCGGGGAGCTGTTTTTT. Its protein product is CASSYSRGELFF. V is TRBV6-5 and J is TRBJ2-2, with D unresolved. This CDR3 is 12 amino acids long. Germline CDR1 reads MNHEY; CDR2 reads SVGAGI. V dropped 0 bases and J dropped 7 bases, with 3 bases sitting between them.